This TCR beta chain is from a study of cytomegalovirus exposure and HLA in healthy donors. Study in general: An earlier analysis found 100 million or so unique TCR beta sequences from 200 million or so T cells.

In the PCR, 60 Vbeta and 13 Jbeta primers were used. Assay: immunoSEQ multiplex PCR; the TCRdb copy retains only in-frame clones and omits some. The sample has more than 95,000 clones; roughly 79% are singletons. With 9 bases removed from V and 0 bases from J, the gap between germline ends came to 18 bases. CDR3 length: 15 amino acids. Germline V gives CDR1 MNHEY, CDR2 SVGAGI. This clone has just a few counts. This chain links TRBV6-5 with TRBJ2-7; the D gene is possibly TRBD2 (6 bases). The clonotype was recovered from a man in his 60s in good health and CMV-seropositive. Sequenced sample: PBMCs. CDR3 residues: CASKPGEHSSYEQYF. In nucleotides, the CDR3 is TGTGCCAGTAAACCGGGGGAACACAGCTCCTACGAGCAGTACTTC.